The rows below give T cell receptor beta chains drawn from one sample of a study of blood T cell repertoires in COVID-19. Profiling relied on immunoSEQ multiplex PCR, and the TCRdb table lists in-frame clones only, not all of them. The sample lists about 350,000 clones, 87% occurring once. Specimen: peripheral blood. The receptors derive from a woman aged 50 to 60 with COVID-19, enrolled during active disease. Both conserved end residues are part of each CDR3.

V gene: TRBV18
J gene: TRBJ2-1
CDR3 protein: CASSPPGSGIGVRNEQFF

V gene: TRBV19
J gene: TRBJ1-5
CDR3 protein: CASSIDRSPNQPQHF

V gene: TRBV14
J gene: TRBJ2-7
CDR3 protein: CASSPPGPPGLNEQYF

V gene: TRBV6-1
J gene: TRBJ2-1
CDR3 protein: CASSDPSGKFF

V gene: TRBV6-5
J gene: TRBJ2-7
CDR3 protein: CASRVGLAGGIEQYF

V gene: TRBV5-1
J gene: TRBJ1-3
CDR3 protein: CASSLGGNSGNTIYF

V gene: TRBV18
J gene: TRBJ2-7
CDR3 protein: CASSQTVGGQDEQYF

V gene: TRBV7-9
J gene: TRBJ1-1
CDR3 protein: CASSLLGGTGKAFF

V gene: TRBV15
J gene: TRBJ1-1
CDR3 protein: CATSRTPHEGAFF

V gene: TRBV3-1/TRBV3-2
J gene: TRBJ2-2
CDR3 protein: CASSLTAGNTGELFF

V gene: TRBV29-1
J gene: TRBJ1-1
CDR3 protein: CSVEGGQGAGTEAFF

V gene: TRBV4-2
J gene: TRBJ2-7
CDR3 protein: CASSPSAGVNYEQYF

V gene: TRBV7-9
J gene: TRBJ2-7
CDR3 protein: CASSLASRSYEQYF

V gene: TRBV4-1
J gene: TRBJ2-5
CDR3 protein: CASSQDRGSWYQETQYF

V gene: TRBV19
J gene: TRBJ2-7
CDR3 protein: CASSIRQGNDFPYEQYF

V gene: TRBV6-6
J gene: TRBJ1-5
CDR3 protein: CASSPRGQGNQPQHF

V gene: TRBV10-3
J gene: TRBJ2-1
CDR3 protein: CAISYSGRAGNEQFF

V gene: TRBV19
J gene: TRBJ1-1
CDR3 protein: CASSPQGWTEAFF

V gene: TRBV25-1
J gene: TRBJ2-7
CDR3 protein: CASSPRGGYYEQYF

V gene: TRBV5-1
J gene: TRBJ2-3
CDR3 protein: CASSLGGRSDTQYF

V gene: TRBV24-1
J gene: TRBJ2-2
CDR3 protein: CATSDKTWGDTGELFF

V gene: TRBV9
J gene: TRBJ2-5
CDR3 protein: CASSVAGETQYF

V gene: TRBV5-1
J gene: TRBJ2-7
CDR3 protein: CASSLWAGEDEQYF

V gene: TRBV7-2
J gene: TRBJ2-7
CDR3 protein: CASSYPGTGNYEQYF

V gene: TRBV18
J gene: TRBJ1-2
CDR3 protein: CASSRTGGYGYTF

V gene: TRBV2
J gene: TRBJ2-3
CDR3 protein: CASSQEATPTDTQYF

V gene: TRBV4-2
J gene: TRBJ1-5
CDR3 protein: CASSRDRVGGQPQHF

V gene: TRBV15
J gene: TRBJ2-1
CDR3 protein: CATSSGQAGGSYNEQFF

V gene: TRBV7-9
J gene: TRBJ2-1
CDR3 protein: CASAPGANYNEQFF

V gene: TRBV12-3/TRBV12-4
J gene: TRBJ2-3
CDR3 protein: CASSEGYTQYF

V gene: TRBV10-1
J gene: TRBJ1-1
CDR3 protein: CASKAGQTNTEAFF

V gene: TRBV25-1
J gene: TRBJ2-2
CDR3 protein: CASSDPRTATGELFF

V gene: TRBV12-3/TRBV12-4
J gene: TRBJ2-5
CDR3 protein: CASSLVPSETQYF

V gene: TRBV27
J gene: TRBJ2-3
CDR3 protein: CASNRGGTDTQYF

V gene: TRBV6-6
J gene: TRBJ1-3
CDR3 protein: CASSYEGVTGNTIYF

V gene: TRBV9
J gene: TRBJ2-7
CDR3 protein: CASSVENTYEQYF

V gene: TRBV12-3/TRBV12-4
J gene: TRBJ2-7
CDR3 protein: CASSWDRENEQYF

V gene: TRBV10-1
J gene: TRBJ1-4
CDR3 protein: CASSDGRDSSSEKLFF

V gene: TRBV6-6
J gene: TRBJ2-1
CDR3 protein: CASHRPGTGNEQFF

V gene: TRBV10-1
J gene: TRBJ1-5
CDR3 protein: CASKGAIPLYSNQPQHF

V gene: TRBV18
J gene: TRBJ1-6
CDR3 protein: CASSAGMAGVNSPLHF

V gene: TRBV9
J gene: TRBJ2-1
CDR3 protein: CASSGGPFGDEQFF

V gene: TRBV5-1
J gene: TRBJ2-3
CDR3 protein: CASTRTGESTDTQYF

V gene: TRBV6-2/TRBV6-3
J gene: TRBJ2-5
CDR3 protein: CASSFERREWETQYF

V gene: TRBV27
J gene: TRBJ2-3
CDR3 protein: CASRHLAGGTDTQYF

V gene: TRBV7-9
J gene: TRBJ2-2
CDR3 protein: CASSTGLARGAGELFF

V gene: TRBV11-3
J gene: TRBJ2-1
CDR3 protein: CASSLWTSGYNNEQFF

V gene: TRBV15
J gene: TRBJ1-2
CDR3 protein: CATSRDLGLLGDGYTF

V gene: TRBV19
J gene: TRBJ2-6
CDR3 protein: CASSMPGDYSSGVNVLTF

V gene: TRBV15
J gene: TRBJ1-2
CDR3 protein: CATSRDLLDSYGYTF

V gene: TRBV24-1
J gene: TRBJ1-5
CDR3 protein: CATRGGSNQPQHF

V gene: TRBV11-2
J gene: TRBJ2-1
CDR3 protein: CASSFVGTRDNEQFF

V gene: TRBV4-1
J gene: TRBJ1-4
CDR3 protein: CASSQRRTGDEKLFF

V gene: TRBV6-5
J gene: TRBJ1-1
CDR3 protein: CASREGGTEAFF

V gene: TRBV10-3
J gene: TRBJ2-7
CDR3 protein: CAISRTEREQYF